This T cell receptor beta chain was profiled in a study of OX40 agonist ivuxolimab in advanced cancers. Measured with immunoSEQ multiplex PCR; TCRdb has only the in-frame clones, and not every one. The sample yields over 30,000 clones, about 81% seen once. V lost 1 base, J lost 8 bases, and 12 bases lay in between. The CDR3 length is 14 residues. The germline gives CDR1 SGHDT, CDR2 YYEEEE. In regard to this clone: What it recognizes is unknown.

Study conclusions and caveats: The CD4+ and CD8+ T cells in the blood had expanded clonally by week 6 at 0.1 to 3.0 mg/kg. Low levels of normalized T-cell clonal expansion also appeared in some nonresponders.

The clonotype was recovered from an adult with an advanced solid tumor such as melanoma, head and neck, liver or kidney cancer. The chain couples TRBV5-6 to TRBJ1-4; tentatively, D is TRBD1 (6 bases). The sample here was CD4+ or CD8+ T cells sorted from blood, taken in a trial of the OX40 agonist ivuxolimab. The CDR3 protein is CASSLRGADEKLFF. The CDR3 coding sequence is TGTGCCAGCAGCTTGCGGGGGGCTGACGAAAAACTGTTTTTT.